One and the same sample provided the 6 T cell receptor beta chains below, sequenced in a study of T cell responses to AZD1222 COVID-19 vaccine. Libraries were prepared by immunoSEQ multiplex PCR; TCRdb keeps only in-frame clonotypes and omits some of them. The repertoire holds about 77,000 clones, with 92% as singletons. Sequences were derived from peripheral blood, sampled 28 days after the second AZD1222 dose. The receptors stem from an adult who received the AZD1222 COVID-19 vaccine.

The rearrangement links TRBV5-5 to TRBJ2-2; D is undetermined. From germline, CDR1 is SGHKS and CDR2 YYEKEE (reference sequence). Trimming stripped 3 bases from V and 0 bases from J, with 15 bases between. The CDR3 has 17 amino acids. CDR3 sequence: CASSYLQSLTNTGELFF. CDR3 sequence (DNA): TGTGCCAGCAGCTATTTACAGAGCCTAACGAACACCGGGGAGCTGTTTTTT.

V usage is TRBV27 and J usage is TRBJ2-1; 14 nucleotides align to TRBD2. The CDR3 runs 15 residues. Trimming removed 6 bases from V and 10 bases from J; junction bases left unmatched: 8. Germline-derived CDR1 and CDR2 are MNHEY and SMNVEV (reference sequence). For the CDR3, the DNA is TGTGCCAGCAGGGCGGGACTAGCGGGAGTTTGGGAGCAGTTCTTC. Translation gives CASRAGLAGVWEQFF.

V and J are TRBV14 and TRBJ2-5; 13 positions agree with TRBD2. The CDR3 spans 22 residues. V lost 4 bases and J lost 2; bases outside the gene matches: 22. The germline V gene has CDR1 SGHDN and CDR2 FVKESK. The chain's CDR3 is CASSLYLGLAGHGLSGQETQYF. The CDR3 DNA reads as TGTGCCAGCAGCCTCTATTTGGGACTAGCGGGGCACGGGCTTTCCGGGCAAGAGACCCAGTACTTC.

This chain connects TRBV30 to TRBJ1-2, with 10 nucleotides matching TRBD1. CDR3 length: 18 residues. Germline trimming cut 3 bases from V and 0 bases from J; bases unmatched to any gene: 13. Per germline, CDR1 GTSNPN and CDR2 SVGIG (reference sequence). DNA of the CDR3: TGTGCCTGGAGCCGGGACAGGGGCCTACCTGAGACTAACTATGGCTACACCTTC. Translation: CAWSRDRGLPETNYGYTF.

The chain has TRBV5-1 and TRBJ1-1; 8 positions agree with TRBD1. CDR3 length: 15 residues. Trimming cost V 4 bases and J 6 bases; bases outside gene matches: 11. Germline lookup yields CDR1 SGHRS and CDR2 YFSETQ. The DNA for the CDR3 is TGCGCCAGCAGCCCTCGACAGGGGTTGTCTCCTGAAGCTTTCTTT. This encodes CASSPRQGLSPEAFF.

The CDR3 here is CASSYTSGSSEQYF. In DNA, the CDR3 is TGTGCCAGCAGTTACACTAGCGGGAGCTCCGAGCAGTACTTC. The rearrangement uses TRBV6-5 and TRBJ2-7, with 11 nucleotides matching TRBD2. CDR1 is MNHEY and CDR2 is SVGAGI in the germline V gene. V dropped 2 bases and J dropped 6; count of bases not matched to a gene: 3. This CDR3 is 14 amino acids long.